This T cell receptor (beta chain) derives from a study of CD8+ T cells in alopecia areata. Study in general: The drug, oral tofacitinib, was given to treated patients at 5 to 10 mg twice daily. Study findings and constraints: Sharing of TCRs across patients appeared less clear than in mice, possibly for HLA-related reasons.

Extraction of RNA preceded its reverse transcription into cDNA, which served as the sequencing template. The method was immunoSEQ multiplex PCR; TCRdb's version includes in-frame clones alone and lacks a portion of them. The sample records roughly 220,000 clones, roughly two fifths being singletons. The treatment was: oral pan-JAK inhibitor, 5-10 mg twice daily. This clone has more than one count but fewer than ten. As yet, its antigen is unknown. V shed 7 bases and J 8 bases; nucleotides not matched to a gene: 17. The length of the CDR3 is 15 residues. Germline CDR1 is GTSNPN and CDR2 is SVGIG (reference sequence).

The sequence was collected from a human donor with alopecia areata. The source material was CD4+ T cells sorted from blood, sampled at approximately week 30, from a patient treated with tofacitinib. This chain connects TRBV30 to TRBJ2-1; 7 nucleotides agree with TRBD2. The CDR3 nucleotides are TGTGCCTCCTGGGGAACGAGGGAGGGCCGGCATGAGCAGTTCTTC. Translation gives CASWGTREGRHEQFF.